These T cell receptor beta chains were read from a single sample in a study of PD-1 blockade in classical Hodgkin lymphoma. Using immunoSEQ multiplex PCR, the repertoire was profiled, and TCRdb retains in-frame clones only, with some absent. The data hold tens of thousands of clones, with over 65% observed a single time. The sample was peripheral blood mononuclear cells (PBMCs), taken before the second cycle of nivolumab. The receptors shown here come from a human donor with classical Hodgkin lymphoma. The CDR3 runs from the conserved cysteine through the conserved F or W. A D gene is named only where the DNA matches it firmly. Size tells how often a clone was seen (once, few, many) or the class of an expanded clone, and some rows leave it out.

TRBJ2-7	.	TRBV6-5	.	CASSYSAYEQYF	TGTGCCAGCAGTTACTCTGCCTACGAGCAGTACTTC
TRBJ1-2	.	TRBV28	few	CASSFGDRNYGYTF	TGTGCCAGCAGTTTTGGAGATCGGAACTATGGCTACACCTTC
TRBJ2-1	TRBD2	TRBV5-1	.	CASSYTSGNNEQFF	TGCGCCAGCAGCTATACTAGCGGAAACAATGAGCAGTTCTTC
TRBJ1-2	.	TRBV30	.	CACRQANYGYTF	TGTGCCTGCCGACAGGCTAACTATGGCTACACCTTC
TRBJ1-1	TRBD1	TRBV14	many	CASSHGTGLLNTEAFF	TGTGCCAGCAGCCACGGGACAGGGCTTTTGAACACTGAAGCTTTCTTT
TRBJ1-6	TRBD1	TRBV4-3	.	CASSSRQGNSPLHF	TGCGCCAGCAGCTCTCGACAGGGGAATTCACCCCTCCACTTT
TRBJ1-1	.	TRBV20-1	.	CSASNPTEAFF	TGCAGTGCTAGTAACCCGACCGAAGCTTTCTTT
TRBJ2-1	TRBD1	TRBV7-3	.	CASSSYDRGSEQFF	TGTGCCAGCAGCTCCTATGACAGGGGGAGTGAGCAGTTCTTC
TRBJ1-1	.	TRBV6-6	.	CASSYSRTEAFF	TGTGCCAGCAGTTACTCACGGACTGAAGCTTTCTTT
TRBJ1-6	.	TRBV29-1	once	CSVGEGENSPLHF	TGCAGCGTTGGGGAGGGGGAGAATTCACCCCTCCACTTT
TRBJ2-5	TRBD2	TRBV4-2	once	CASSQSYKLARQETQYF	TGTGCCAGCAGCCAAAGCTACAAACTAGCGCGACAAGAGACCCAGTACTTC
TRBJ2-1	.	TRBV5-1	.	CASSFPDGSYNEQFF	TGCGCCAGCAGCTTCCCGGACGGATCCTACAATGAGCAGTTCTTC
TRBJ1-5	.	TRBV5-1	few	CASSFLGDSNQPQHF	TGCGCCAGCAGCTTCCTCGGGGATAGCAATCAGCCCCAGCATTTT
TRBJ2-7	.	TRBV14	.	CASSPGGAYEQYF	TGTGCCAGCAGCCCGGGCGGGGCCTACGAGCAGTACTTC
TRBJ1-6	TRBD1	TRBV19	few	CASSRVDREVSPLHF	TGTGCCAGTAGTAGGGTGGACAGGGAGGTATCACCCCTCCACTTT
TRBJ2-6	.	TRBV2	.	CASSDRTGGANVLTF	TGTGCCAGCAGCGACCGAACGGGAGGGGCCAACGTCCTGACTTTC
TRBJ1-4	.	TRBV6-5	few	CASRGTNEKLFF	TGTGCCAGCAGAGGTACTAATGAAAAACTGTTTTTT
TRBJ2-7	TRBD1	TRBV28	.	CASSLGQSGEQYF	TGTGCCAGCAGTTTGGGACAGAGCGGTGAGCAGTACTTC
TRBJ2-3	TRBD2	TRBV30	.	CAWSGEGDNTDTQYF	TGTGCCTGGAGTGGGGAGGGAGACAACACAGATACGCAGTATTTT
TRBJ1-3	.	TRBV19	.	CASSSDGVRGNTIYF	TGTGCCAGTAGTTCGGACGGGGTGAGGGGAAACACCATATATTTT
TRBJ2-1	.	TRBV15	.	CATSRGNEQFF	TGTGCCACCAGCAGGGGAAATGAGCAGTTCTTC
TRBJ2-7	.	TRBV7-2	.	CASSFGSSYEQYF	TGTGCCAGCAGCTTCGGGTCTTCCTACGAGCAGTACTTC
TRBJ2-1	TRBD1	TRBV7-8	.	CASSLMGQVLGEQFF	TGTGCCAGCAGCTTGATGGGACAGGTTCTTGGTGAGCAGTTCTTC
TRBJ2-1	.	TRBV19	few	CASSTITYDSYNEQFF	TGTGCCAGTAGCACCATAACCTACGACAGTTACAATGAGCAGTTCTTC
TRBJ2-7	TRBD1	TRBV10-3	.	CAISGTGVAYEQYF	TGTGCCATCAGTGGGACAGGGGTTGCCTACGAGCAGTACTTC
TRBJ2-7	.	TRBV7-2	.	CASSPTGFRNEQYF	TGTGCCAGCAGCCCAACAGGGTTCAGGAACGAGCAGTACTTC
TRBJ1-5	.	TRBV2	.	CASSEVGSPQPQHF	TGTGCCAGCAGTGAAGTTGGTAGCCCTCAGCCCCAGCATTTT